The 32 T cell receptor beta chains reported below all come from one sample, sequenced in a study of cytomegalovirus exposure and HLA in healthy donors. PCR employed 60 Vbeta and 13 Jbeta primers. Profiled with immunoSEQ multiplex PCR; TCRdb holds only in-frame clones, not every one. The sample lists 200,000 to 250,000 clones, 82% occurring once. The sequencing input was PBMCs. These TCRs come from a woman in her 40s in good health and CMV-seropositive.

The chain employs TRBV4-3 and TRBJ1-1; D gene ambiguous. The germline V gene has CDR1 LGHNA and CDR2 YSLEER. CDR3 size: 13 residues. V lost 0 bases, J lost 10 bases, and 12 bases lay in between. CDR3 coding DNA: TGCGCCAGCAGCCAAGATTTAGCCTATGCAGCTTTCTTT. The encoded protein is CASSQDLAYAAFF.

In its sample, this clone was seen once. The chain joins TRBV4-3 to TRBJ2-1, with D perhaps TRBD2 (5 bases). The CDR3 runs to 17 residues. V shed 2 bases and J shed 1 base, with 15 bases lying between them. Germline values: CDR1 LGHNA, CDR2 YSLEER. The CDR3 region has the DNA TGCGCCAGCAGCCAATCCTACTCGAGCGGATCCTACAATGAGCAGTTCTTC. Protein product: CASSQSYSSGSYNEQFF.

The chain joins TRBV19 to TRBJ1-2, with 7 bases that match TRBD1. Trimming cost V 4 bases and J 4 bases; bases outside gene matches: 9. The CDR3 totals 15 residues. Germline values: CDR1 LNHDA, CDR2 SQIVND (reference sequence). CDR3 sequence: CASSTRQGGFYGYTF. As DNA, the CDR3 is TGTGCCAGTAGTACCCGACAGGGTGGTTTCTATGGCTACACCTTC. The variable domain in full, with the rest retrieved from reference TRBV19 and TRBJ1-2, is DGGITQSPKYLFRKEGQNVTLSCEQNLNHDAMYWYRQDPGQGLRLIYYSQIVNDFQKGDIAEGYSVSREKKESFPLTVTSAQKNPTAFYLCASSTRQGGFYGYTFGSGTRLTVV.

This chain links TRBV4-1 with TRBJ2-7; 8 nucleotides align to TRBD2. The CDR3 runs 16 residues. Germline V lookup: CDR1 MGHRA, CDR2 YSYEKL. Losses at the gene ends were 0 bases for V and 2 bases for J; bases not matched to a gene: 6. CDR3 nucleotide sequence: TGCGCCAGCAGCCAAGATCTGGTCGGGAGGGCCTACGAGCAGTACTTC. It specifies CASSQDLVGRAYEQYF.

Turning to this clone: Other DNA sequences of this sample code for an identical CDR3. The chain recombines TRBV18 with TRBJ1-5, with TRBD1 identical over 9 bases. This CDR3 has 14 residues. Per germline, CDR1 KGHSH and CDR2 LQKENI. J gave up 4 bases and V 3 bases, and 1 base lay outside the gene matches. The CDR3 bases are TGTGCCAGCTCACCGGGGACAGGGAATCAGCCCCAGCATTTT. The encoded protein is CASSPGTGNQPQHF.

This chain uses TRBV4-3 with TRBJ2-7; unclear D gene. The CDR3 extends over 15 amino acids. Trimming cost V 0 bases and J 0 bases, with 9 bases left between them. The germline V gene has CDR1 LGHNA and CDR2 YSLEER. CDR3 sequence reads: CASSQEAASSYEQYF. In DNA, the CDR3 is TGCGCCAGCAGCCAAGAGGCGGCAAGCTCCTACGAGCAGTACTTC.

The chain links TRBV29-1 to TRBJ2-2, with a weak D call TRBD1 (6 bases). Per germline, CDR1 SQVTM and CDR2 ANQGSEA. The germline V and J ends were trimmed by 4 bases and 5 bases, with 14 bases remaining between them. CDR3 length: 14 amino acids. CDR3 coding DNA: TGCAGCGTTGCCCACACACAGGGAACCGGGGAGCTGTTTTTT. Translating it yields CSVAHTQGTGELFF.

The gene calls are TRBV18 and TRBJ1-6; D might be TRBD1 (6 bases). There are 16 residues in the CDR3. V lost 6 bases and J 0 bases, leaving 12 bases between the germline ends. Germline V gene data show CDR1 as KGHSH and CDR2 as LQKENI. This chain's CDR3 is CASSEDSVSYNSPLHF. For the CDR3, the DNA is TGTGCCAGCTCGGAGGACAGCGTCTCCTATAATTCACCCCTCCACTTT.

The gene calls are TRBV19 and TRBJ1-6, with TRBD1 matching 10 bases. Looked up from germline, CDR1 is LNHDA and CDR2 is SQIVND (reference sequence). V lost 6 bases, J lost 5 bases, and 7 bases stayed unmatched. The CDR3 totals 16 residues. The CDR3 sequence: CASSLGTGVNNSPLHF. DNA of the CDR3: TGTGCCAGTAGCCTCGGGACAGGGGTTAATAATTCACCCCTCCACTTT.

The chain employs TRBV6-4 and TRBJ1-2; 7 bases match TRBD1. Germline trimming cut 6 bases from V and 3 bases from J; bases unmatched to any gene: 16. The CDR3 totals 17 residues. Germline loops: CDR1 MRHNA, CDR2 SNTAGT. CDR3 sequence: CASSPPPDRTGYYGYTF. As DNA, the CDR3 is TGTGCCAGCAGCCCGCCCCCGGACAGGACTGGGTACTATGGCTACACCTTC.

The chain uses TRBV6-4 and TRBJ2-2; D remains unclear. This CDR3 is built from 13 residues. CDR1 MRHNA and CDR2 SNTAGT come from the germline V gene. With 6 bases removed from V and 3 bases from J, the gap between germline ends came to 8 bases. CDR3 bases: TGTGCCAGCAGGGACCAATACACCGGGGAGCTGTTTTTT. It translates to CASRDQYTGELFF.

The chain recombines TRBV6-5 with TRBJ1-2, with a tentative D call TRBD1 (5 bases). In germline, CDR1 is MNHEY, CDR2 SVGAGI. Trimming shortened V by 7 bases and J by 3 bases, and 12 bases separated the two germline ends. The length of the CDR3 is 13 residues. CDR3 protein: CASTSPGDYGYTF. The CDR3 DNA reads TGTGCCAGCACCTCACCGGGGGACTATGGCTACACCTTC.

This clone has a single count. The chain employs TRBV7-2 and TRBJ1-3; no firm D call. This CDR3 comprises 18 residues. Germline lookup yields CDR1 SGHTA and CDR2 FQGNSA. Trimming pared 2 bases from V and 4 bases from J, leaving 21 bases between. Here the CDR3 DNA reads TGTGCCAGCAGCTTATTCCCCTTCGGGGTAGGAGGCGGAAACACCATATATTTT. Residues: CASSLFPFGVGGGNTIYF.

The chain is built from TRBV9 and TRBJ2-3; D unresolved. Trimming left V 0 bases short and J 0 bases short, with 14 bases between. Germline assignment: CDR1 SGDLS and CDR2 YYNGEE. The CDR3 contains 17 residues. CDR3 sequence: CASSVAPLGSSTDTQYF. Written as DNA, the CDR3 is TGTGCCAGCAGCGTAGCCCCTCTAGGATCTAGCACAGATACGCAGTATTTT.

CDR3 amino acids: CASSGSDRGQGGYTF. In nucleotides, the CDR3 is TGCGCCAGCAGCGGGTCGGACAGGGGGCAGGGAGGCTACACCTTC. V and J are TRBV5-1 and TRBJ1-2; 11 nucleotides line up with TRBD1. The V gene end was trimmed by 4 bases and the J gene end by 8 bases; junction bases not matched to a gene: 10. The V gene's germline CDR1 is SGHRS and CDR2 YFSETQ. CDR3 length equals 15 residues.

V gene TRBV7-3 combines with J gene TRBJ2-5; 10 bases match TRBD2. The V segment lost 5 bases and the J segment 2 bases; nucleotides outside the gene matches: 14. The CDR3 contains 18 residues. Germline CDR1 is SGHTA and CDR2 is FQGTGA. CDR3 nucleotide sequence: TGTGCCAGCAGCCCAAACCCCAGGCTAGCGGGAGCGCAAGAGACCCAGTACTTC. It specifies CASSPNPRLAGAQETQYF. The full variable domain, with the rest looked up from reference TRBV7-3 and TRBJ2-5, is GAGVSQTPSNKVTEKGKYVELRCDPISGHTALYWYRQSLGQGPEFLIYFQGTGAADDSGLPNDRFFAVRPEGSVSTLKIQRTERGDSAVYLCASSPNPRLAGAQETQYFGPGTRLLVL.

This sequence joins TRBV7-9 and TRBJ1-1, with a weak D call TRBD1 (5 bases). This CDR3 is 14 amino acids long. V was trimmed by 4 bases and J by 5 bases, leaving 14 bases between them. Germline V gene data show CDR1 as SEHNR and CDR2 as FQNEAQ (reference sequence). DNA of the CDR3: TGTGCCAGCAGCTCGGTTTTTCGGGGGACTGAAGCTTTCTTT. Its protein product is CASSSVFRGTEAFF.

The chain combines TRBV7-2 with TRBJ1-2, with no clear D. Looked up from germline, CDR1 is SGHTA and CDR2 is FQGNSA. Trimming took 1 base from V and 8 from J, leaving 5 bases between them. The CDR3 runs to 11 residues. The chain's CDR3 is CASSLGGGYTF. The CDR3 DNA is TGTGCCAGCAGCTTAGGAGGGGGCTACACCTTC.

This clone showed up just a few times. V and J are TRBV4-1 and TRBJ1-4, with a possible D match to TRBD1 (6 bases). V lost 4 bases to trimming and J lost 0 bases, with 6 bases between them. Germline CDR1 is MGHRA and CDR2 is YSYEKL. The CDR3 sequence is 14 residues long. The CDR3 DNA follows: TGCGCCAGCAGCCGGACAGCAACTAATGAAAAACTGTTTTTT. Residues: CASSRTATNEKLFF.

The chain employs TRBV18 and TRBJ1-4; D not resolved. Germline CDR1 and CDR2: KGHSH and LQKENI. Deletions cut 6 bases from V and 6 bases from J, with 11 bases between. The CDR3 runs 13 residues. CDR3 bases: TGTGCCAGCTCCTCTCGTGAGGATGAAAAACTGTTTTTT. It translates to CASSSREDEKLFF.

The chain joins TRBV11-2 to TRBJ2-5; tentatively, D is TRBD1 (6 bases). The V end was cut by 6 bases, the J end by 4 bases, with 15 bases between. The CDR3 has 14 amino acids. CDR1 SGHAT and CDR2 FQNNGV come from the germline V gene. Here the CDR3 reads CASSPRGDRETQYF. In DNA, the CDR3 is TGTGCCAGCAGTCCCAGGGGAGACCGAGAGACCCAGTACTTC.

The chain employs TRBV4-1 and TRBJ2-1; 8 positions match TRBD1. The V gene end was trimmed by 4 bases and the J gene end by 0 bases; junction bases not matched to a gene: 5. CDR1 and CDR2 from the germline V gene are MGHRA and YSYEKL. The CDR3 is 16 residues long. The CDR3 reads CASSRGQGSSYNEQFF. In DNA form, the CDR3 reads TGCGCCAGCAGCCGTGGACAGGGTAGCTCCTACAATGAGCAGTTCTTC.

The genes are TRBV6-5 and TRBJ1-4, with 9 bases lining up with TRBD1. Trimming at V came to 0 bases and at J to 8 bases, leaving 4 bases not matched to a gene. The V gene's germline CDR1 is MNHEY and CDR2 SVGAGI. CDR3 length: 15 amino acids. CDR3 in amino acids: CASSYSGQGREKLFF. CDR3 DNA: TGTGCCAGCAGTTACTCCGGACAGGGGAGGGAAAAACTGTTTTTT.

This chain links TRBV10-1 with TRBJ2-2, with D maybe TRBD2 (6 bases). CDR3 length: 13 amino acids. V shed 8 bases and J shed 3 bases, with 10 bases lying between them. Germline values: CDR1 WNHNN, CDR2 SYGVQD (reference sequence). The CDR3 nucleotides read TGCGCCAGCGGAGGGACTTACACCGGGGAGCTGTTTTTT. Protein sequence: CASGGTYTGELFF.

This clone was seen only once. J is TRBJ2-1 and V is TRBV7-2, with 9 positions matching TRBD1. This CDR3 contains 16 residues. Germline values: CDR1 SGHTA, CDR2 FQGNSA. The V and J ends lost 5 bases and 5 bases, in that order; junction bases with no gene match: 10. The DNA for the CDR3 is TGTGCCAGCAGCCCACAGGGGACAGGGCCGAACAATGAGCAGTTCTTC. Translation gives CASSPQGTGPNNEQFF. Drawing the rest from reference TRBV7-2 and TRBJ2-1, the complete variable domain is GAGVSQSPSNKVTEKGKDVELRCDPISGHTALYWYRQSLGQGLEFLIYFQGNSAPDKSGLPSDRFSAERTGGSVSTLTIQRTQQEDSAVYLCASSPQGTGPNNEQFFGPGTRLTVL.

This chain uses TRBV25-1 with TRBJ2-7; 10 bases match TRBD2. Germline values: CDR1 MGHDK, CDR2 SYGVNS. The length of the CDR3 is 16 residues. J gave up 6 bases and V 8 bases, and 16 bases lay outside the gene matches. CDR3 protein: CASAQTSGLLAGEQYF. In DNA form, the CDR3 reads TGTGCCAGCGCGCAGACTAGCGGGCTTTTGGCTGGCGAGCAGTACTTC.

The chain's CDR3 is CASSQDPGGFGGYTF. The CDR3 nucleotides read TGTGCCAGCAGCCAAGATCCAGGGGGCTTCGGGGGCTACACCTTC. The J gene is TRBJ1-2, the V gene TRBV14, with TRBD1 identical over 8 bases. Germline V gives CDR1 SGHDN, CDR2 FVKESK. The CDR3 sequence is 15 residues long. J gave up 8 bases and V 0 bases, and 8 bases lay outside the gene matches.

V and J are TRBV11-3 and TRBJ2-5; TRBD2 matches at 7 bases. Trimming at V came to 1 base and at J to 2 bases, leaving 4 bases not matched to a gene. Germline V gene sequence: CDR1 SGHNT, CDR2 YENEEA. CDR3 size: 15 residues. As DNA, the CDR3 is TGTGCCAGCAGCTTAGGGGGCGGGAGTCAAGAGACCCAGTACTTC. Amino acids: CASSLGGGSQETQYF.

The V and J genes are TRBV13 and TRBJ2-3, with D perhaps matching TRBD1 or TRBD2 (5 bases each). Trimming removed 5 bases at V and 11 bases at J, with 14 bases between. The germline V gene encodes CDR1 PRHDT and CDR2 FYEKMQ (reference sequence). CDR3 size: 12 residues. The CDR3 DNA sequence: TGTGCCAGCAGCCTAGACTACCAGGGGCAGTATTTT. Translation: CASSLDYQGQYF.

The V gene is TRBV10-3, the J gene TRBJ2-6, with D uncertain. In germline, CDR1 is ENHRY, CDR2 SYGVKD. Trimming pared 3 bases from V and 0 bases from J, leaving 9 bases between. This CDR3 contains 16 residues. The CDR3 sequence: CAISDLGGSGANVLTF. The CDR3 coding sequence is TGTGCCATCAGTGACCTTGGCGGCTCTGGGGCCAACGTCCTGACTTTC.

The CDR3, as DNA: TGCGCCAGCAGTGAGATAACAGCGGGGAACACTGAAGCTTTCTTT. It translates to CASSEITAGNTEAFF. The J gene is TRBJ1-1, the V gene TRBV10-2; D gene uncertain. Germline V gives CDR1 WSHSY, CDR2 SAAADI. Trimming stripped 2 bases from V and 1 base from J, with 11 bases between. This CDR3 comprises 15 residues.

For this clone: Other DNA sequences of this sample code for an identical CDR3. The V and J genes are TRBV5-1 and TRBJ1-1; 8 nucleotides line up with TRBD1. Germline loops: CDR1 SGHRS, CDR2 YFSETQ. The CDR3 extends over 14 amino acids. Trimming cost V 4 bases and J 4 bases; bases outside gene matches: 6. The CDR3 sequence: CASSPTGGRTEAFF. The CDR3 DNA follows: TGCGCCAGCAGCCCAACAGGGGGTCGCACTGAAGCTTTCTTT.